This entry is about one TCR beta chain. The antigen remains undetermined. Germline CDR1 reads SGHDN; CDR2 reads FVKESK. This CDR3 is built from 21 residues. Between the trimmed V and J ends, which lost 0 bases and 5 bases, there was a span of 29 bases. The data were taken from a study of blood T cells in healthy people across ages. Notes on the study in general: Using unsorted PBMCs precluded a conclusive naive versus antigen-experienced comparison. Higher diversity, along with more naive CD4+ cells, distinguished long-lived donors from aged donors.

The authors ran a second PCR of about 7 to 11 cycles using a sample-barcoded 5' primer and a J-beta primer mix. One entry per CDR3 protein results from TCRdb running MiXCR on the 5' RACE reads. The sample consists of over a million distinct CDR3 sequences, around 59% of them appearing once. The sequence was collected from a man between 18 and 29 years old in good health. Sequenced input: blood. The V call is TRBV14, the J call TRBJ1-5; the D gene is possibly TRBD1 (5 bases). The CDR3 loop reads CASSQDRWVALPGPEDQPQHF. CDR3 DNA: TGTGCCAGCAGCCAAGATCGATGGGTCGCGCTGCCGGGACCGGAGGATCAGCCCCAGCATTTT. Filled out from reference TRBV14 and TRBJ1-5, the complete variable domain reads EAGVTQFPSHSVIEKGQTVTLRCDPISGHDNLYWYRRVMGKEIKFLLHFVKESKQDESGMPNNRFLAERTGGTYSTLKVQPAELEDSGVYFCASSQDRWVALPGPEDQPQHFGDGTRLSIL.